What follows are 14 T cell receptor beta chains derived from one specimen sequenced in a study of early T cells in non-severe SARS-CoV-2 infection. TCRdb ran MiXCR on the 5' RACE reads and lists one entry per CDR3 protein. The sample contains tens of thousands of distinct CDR3 sequences, 12% of which appear only once. Sequencing was done on a sample of whole blood. The receptor source for this set is an adult who was a healthcare worker with PCR-confirmed SARS-CoV-2 infection or an uninfected control (not recorded which).

The chain recombines TRBV5-1 with TRBJ2-7; D is undetermined. Deletions cut 4 bases from V and 3 bases from J, with 11 bases between. This CDR3 is 13 amino acids long. Germline assignment: CDR1 SGHRS and CDR2 YFSETQ. The CDR3 here is CASSGVPVYEQYF. The CDR3 coding sequence is TGCGCCAGCAGCGGGGTGCCAGTCTACGAGCAGTACTTC.

V gene TRBV5-1 combines with J gene TRBJ1-2; D remains ambiguous. Trimming removed 0 bases from V and 5 bases from J, with 17 bases in between. Germline lookup yields CDR1 SGHRS and CDR2 YFSETQ. This CDR3 region has 16 residues. This chain's CDR3 is CASSLAPDRNRYGYTF. The CDR3 DNA reads as TGCGCCAGCAGCTTGGCCCCAGACCGCAACCGATATGGCTACACCTTC.

The gene calls are TRBV5-6 and TRBJ2-5, with D possibly called TRBD1 or TRBD2 (5 bases each). V gave up 6 bases and J gave up 1 base, with 13 bases separating them. The CDR3 contains 14 residues. Germline CDR1 SGHDT, CDR2 YYEEEE. The CDR3 sequence is CASTRGTFQETQYF. The CDR3 nucleotides are TGTGCCAGCACCCGGGGCACCTTCCAAGAGACCCAGTACTTC.

The chain combines TRBV24-1 with TRBJ2-6; no firm D call. The V end lost 3 bases, the J end lost 13 bases, and 9 bases lay between the germline ends. The germline V gene has CDR1 KGHDR and CDR2 SFDVKD. CDR3 size: 12 residues. Written as DNA, the CDR3 is TGTGCCACCAGTGATCCACAGTTAGTCCTGACTTTC. Translated: CATSDPQLVLTF.

This clonotype appeared many times. V and J are TRBV7-9 and TRBJ2-7; TRBD1 matches at 7 bases. Germline values: CDR1 SEHNR, CDR2 FQNEAQ (reference sequence). The CDR3 runs to 13 residues. The V gene end was trimmed by 5 bases and the J gene end by 3 bases; junction bases not matched to a gene: 4. The CDR3 loop reads CASSPGQLYEQYF. The CDR3 nucleotides read TGTGCCAGCAGCCCGGGACAGCTCTACGAGCAGTACTTC. Full variable domain (remainder filled in from reference TRBV7-9 and TRBJ2-7): DTGVSQNPRHKITKRGQNVTFRCDPISEHNRLYWYRQTLGQGPEFLTYFQNEAQLEKSRLLSDRFSAERPKGSFSTLEIQRTEQGDSAMYLCASSPGQLYEQYFGPGTRLTVT.

This clonotype turned up a few times. The chain is built from TRBV18 and TRBJ2-3; 7 bases fit TRBD2. This CDR3 comprises 15 residues. J gave up 5 bases and V 1 base, and 6 bases lay outside the gene matches. The germline gives CDR1 KGHSH, CDR2 LQKENI. The CDR3 nucleotides read TGTGCCAGCTCACCACTAGCGGGCTTGGGAGATACGCAGTATTTT. Translating gives CASSPLAGLGDTQYF.

The chain combines TRBV29-1 with TRBJ2-2; TRBD2 matches 7 bases. CDR1 is SQVTM, CDR2 ANQGSEA, per germline. Trimming took 4 bases from V and 1 from J; bases not matched to a gene: 6. The CDR3 has 15 amino acids. The CDR3 DNA reads as TGCAGCGTTGTGGCTAGCGGACTGAACACCGGGGAGCTGTTTTTT. This codes for CSVVASGLNTGELFF.

This clonotype was observed a few times. The chain carries TRBV5-6 and TRBJ2-1, with 7 positions matching TRBD1. This CDR3 spans 14 amino acids. V lost 6 bases and J lost 5; bases outside the gene matches: 8. Per germline, CDR1 SGHDT and CDR2 YYEEEE. The DNA of the CDR3 is TGTGCCAGCACCGGGACAGCCACAAACAATGAGCAGTTCTTC. Its protein product is CASTGTATNNEQFF.

This clonotype has at least ten counts. This rearrangement joins TRBV14 to TRBJ1-1; D not resolved. Germline V lookup: CDR1 SGHDN, CDR2 FVKESK. V was shortened by 4 bases and J by 0 bases, with 6 bases between the two germline ends. The CDR3 runs to 13 residues. CDR3 amino acids: CASSRQMNTEAFF. The CDR3 DNA sequence: TGTGCCAGCAGCCGGCAGATGAACACTGAAGCTTTCTTT.

This clonotype was counted ten times or more. The J gene is TRBJ2-6, the V gene TRBV20-1; D ambiguous. Trimming stripped 2 bases from V and 2 bases from J, with 7 bases between. The CDR3 has 14 amino acids. The germline gives CDR1 DFQATT, CDR2 SNEGSKA (reference sequence). The CDR3 here is CSARRMAGANVLTF. The CDR3, as DNA: TGCAGTGCTAGACGGATGGCTGGGGCCAACGTCCTGACTTTC.

This clonotype has a handful of counts. V gene TRBV20-1 combines with J gene TRBJ2-1; D may be TRBD1 or TRBD2 (5 bases each). The CDR3 is 14 amino acids. Germline V gene lookup returns CDR1 DFQATT and CDR2 SNEGSKA (reference sequence). The V end lost 5 bases, the J end lost 0 bases, and 11 bases lay between the germline ends. The CDR3 DNA reads as TGCAGTGCTTGGGACGTGAACTCCTACAATGAGCAGTTCTTC. It is translated as CSAWDVNSYNEQFF.

This clonotype was detected a few times. The chain joins TRBV14 to TRBJ1-1; the match to TRBD1 covers 7 bases. The CDR3 consists of 12 residues. CDR1 and CDR2 from the germline V gene are SGHDN and FVKESK. V shed 2 bases, J shed 7 bases, and the junction held 1 base outside the gene matches. CDR3 protein: CASSQWDSEAFF. The CDR3 bases are TGTGCCAGCAGCCAATGGGACAGTGAAGCTTTCTTT.

This clonotype was observed many times. V is TRBV21-1 and J is TRBJ2-1; whether TRBD2, the table's D call, matches the DNA was not checked. TRBV21-1 is a pseudogene locus. CDR3 length: 21 residues. The DNA of the CDR3 is TGTGCCAGCAGCAAAATCCCCCTAAGGGGGAGGGCCCCTAAGACTGACAATGAGCAGTTCTTC. As protein: CASSKIPLRGRAPKTDNEQFF.

The J gene is TRBJ2-1, the V gene TRBV28; TRBD2 matches 8 bases. V shed 8 bases, J shed 1 base, and the junction held 13 bases outside the gene matches. Germline V gives CDR1 MDHEN, CDR2 SYDVKM. The CDR3 spans 17 residues. The CDR3 region has the DNA TGTGCCAGCTCGCCCTTACTAGCGGAACTGTCCTACAATGAGCAGTTCTTC. Its translation: CASSPLLAELSYNEQFF.